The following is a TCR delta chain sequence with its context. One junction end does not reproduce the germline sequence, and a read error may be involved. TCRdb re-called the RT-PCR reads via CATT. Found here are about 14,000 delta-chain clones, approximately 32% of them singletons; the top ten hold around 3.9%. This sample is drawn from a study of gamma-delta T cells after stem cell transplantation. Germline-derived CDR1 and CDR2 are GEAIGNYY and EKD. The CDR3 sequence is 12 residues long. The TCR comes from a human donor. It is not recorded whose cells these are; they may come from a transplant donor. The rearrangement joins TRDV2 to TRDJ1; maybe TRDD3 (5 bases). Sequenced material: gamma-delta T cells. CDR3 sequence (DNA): TGTGCCTGTGACGTGGGGCCCGATCAACTCATCTTT. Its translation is CACDVGPDQLIF.